This is a list of T cell receptor beta chains from one sample in a study of blood T cell repertoires in COVID-19. Some clones are missing from TCRdb's copy, which holds only in-frame ones; the method was immunoSEQ multiplex PCR. The table lists 250,000 or so clones, roughly nine tenths of them singletons. The sample was PBMCs or T cells enriched from blood (not recorded which). These TCRs come from a man between 25 and 39 years old who had recovered from COVID-19. The CDR3 runs from the conserved cysteine through the conserved F or W. D genes are given only for firm matches. Size is omitted from some rows. Given values are once, few, many or a class for expanded clones.

CASSVLSNTGELFF	TGTGCCAGCAGCGTACTCTCCAACACCGGGGAGCTGTTTTTT	-	TRBV9	-	TRBJ2-2
CASGGGADQPQHF	TGTGCCAGCGGGGGAGGGGCCGATCAGCCCCAGCATTTT	-	TRBV2	-	TRBJ1-5
CASSLREGEGGYTF	TGTGCCAGCAGTTTACGGGAGGGGGAGGGAGGCTACACCTTC	-	TRBV2	-	TRBJ1-2
CASSFEDRPYEQYF	TGTGCCAGCAGCTTCGAGGACAGGCCTTACGAGCAGTACTTC	-	TRBV7-9	TRBD1	TRBJ2-7
CASSSPYGAEAFF	TGTGCCAGCAGTTCCCCCTACGGGGCTGAAGCTTTCTTT	once	TRBV12-3/TRBV12-4	-	TRBJ1-1
CASSIIVGGASYNEQFF	TGTGCCAGTAGTATAATAGTGGGGGGGGCCTCCTACAATGAGCAGTTCTTC	-	TRBV19	-	TRBJ2-1
CASSERPGSDTQYF	TGCGCCAGCAGTGAGAGACCGGGTTCAGATACGCAGTATTTT	-	TRBV10-1	-	TRBJ2-3
CATSADSNEQFF	TGTGCCACCAGTGCGGACAGCAATGAGCAGTTCTTC	-	TRBV24-1	-	TRBJ2-1
CASSHPGLGFGEQYF	TGTGCCAGCAGCCACCCGGGACTAGGATTTGGCGAGCAGTACTTC	-	TRBV7-9	TRBD2	TRBJ2-7
CASSLGGSPGELFF	TGTGCCAGCAGCTTAGGAGGAAGCCCCGGGGAGCTGTTTTTT	few	TRBV7-6	-	TRBJ2-2
CASSKGDRRFYGYTF	TGTGCCAGCAGTAAGGGGGACAGAAGGTTCTATGGCTACACCTTC	-	TRBV6-5	TRBD1	TRBJ1-2
CSASTSGTGELFF	TGCAGTGCTAGTACTAGCGGCACCGGGGAGCTGTTTTTT	-	TRBV20-1	TRBD2	TRBJ2-2
CASSQGTSGARSYEQYF	TGTGCCAGCAGCCAAGGGACTAGCGGGGCCCGCTCCTACGAGCAGTACTTC	once	TRBV4-2	TRBD2	TRBJ2-7
CASRVDMYNEQFF	TGTGCCAGCAGGGTCGACATGTACAATGAGCAGTTCTTC	-	TRBV28	-	TRBJ2-1
CASRRTGGSDGYTF	TGTGCCAGCAGGCGGACAGGGGGCTCGGATGGCTACACCTTC	-	TRBV27	TRBD1	TRBJ1-2
CASSDGGPQHNSPLHF	TGTGCCAGCTCTGACGGAGGTCCCCAGCATAATTCACCCCTCCACTTT	-	TRBV27	-	TRBJ1-6
CASSLVGGLAGGTYNEQFF	TGTGCCAGCAGCTTAGTCGGCGGGCTAGCGGGAGGAACGTACAATGAGCAGTTCTTC	-	TRBV5-4	TRBD2	TRBJ2-1
CASSKEWKGLAYEQYF	TGTGCCAGCAGCAAAGAATGGAAGGGGCTTGCCTACGAGCAGTACTTC	-	TRBV21-1	-	TRBJ2-7
CASSGTGFGYTF	TGTGCCAGCTCCGGGACAGGGTTTGGCTACACCTTC	-	TRBV7-9	TRBD1	TRBJ1-2
CASQKGANYGYTF	TGTGCCAGCCAAAAGGGAGCTAACTATGGCTACACCTTC	-	TRBV7-9	-	TRBJ1-2
CASSYGGSTDTQYF	TGTGCCAGCAGTTACGGGGGGAGCACAGATACGCAGTATTTT	-	TRBV27	TRBD2	TRBJ2-3
CATRTGGETGELFF	TGTGCCACCCGGACAGGGGGCGAGACCGGGGAGCTGTTTTTT	few	TRBV6-5	TRBD1	TRBJ2-2
CASSLPRQQNEKLFF	TGTGCCAGCAGTTTACCCCGACAGCAAAATGAAAAACTGTTTTTT	-	TRBV28	-	TRBJ1-4
CASSQGSYEQYF	TGTGCCAGCAGCCAGGGATCCTACGAGCAGTACTTC	-	TRBV28	-	TRBJ2-7
CASSLEGRGSSDSPLHF	TGTGCCAGCAGCTTGGAGGGTAGGGGAAGCTCCGATTCACCCCTCCACTTT	-	TRBV5-6	-	TRBJ1-6
CASGLPGTSGVSYEQYF	TGTGCTAGTGGTTTACCAGGGACTAGCGGGGTCTCCTACGAGCAGTACTTC	-	TRBV12-5	TRBD2	TRBJ2-7
CASRIDRKNTGELFF	TGTGCCAGCAGGATAGACAGAAAGAACACCGGGGAGCTGTTTTTT	-	TRBV27	-	TRBJ2-2
CASSQQTGVNSNEQFF	TGCGCCAGCAGCCAACAGACAGGGGTCAACAGTAATGAGCAGTTCTTC	once	TRBV4-3	TRBD1	TRBJ2-1
CAISGARGQSAYEQYF	TGTGCCATCAGTGGGGCGAGGGGACAGAGTGCCTACGAGCAGTACTTC	-	TRBV10-3	TRBD1	TRBJ2-7
CASRLLAYTDEQFF	TGTGCCAGCAGGCTACTAGCGTATACAGATGAGCAGTTCTTC	-	TRBV2	TRBD2	TRBJ2-1
CASSYTGQGIIEQFF	TGTGCCAGCAGTTACACGGGACAGGGGATCATTGAGCAGTTCTTC	-	TRBV6-5	TRBD1	TRBJ2-1
CASSRVEQYF	TGTGCCAGCAGCAGGGTCGAGCAGTACTTC	-	TRBV28	-	TRBJ2-7
CASSESTGLGEKLFF	TGTGCCAGCAGTGAAAGTACCGGACTGGGCGAAAAACTGTTTTTT	-	TRBV25-1	-	TRBJ1-4
CASSPTGTGGSHNYGYTF	TGTGCCAGCAGCCCGACCGGGACAGGGGGTTCTCATAACTATGGCTACACCTTC	once	TRBV7-2	TRBD1	TRBJ1-2
CASSSKTKAGTEYGYTF	TGTGCCAGCAGCTCAAAGACGAAGGCGGGGACGGAGTATGGCTACACCTTC	-	TRBV7-9	-	TRBJ1-2
CASSLPGQTYEQYF	TGTGCCAGCAGTTTACCGGGACAGACCTACGAGCAGTACTTC	-	TRBV28	TRBD1	TRBJ2-7
CASNSWGTSPYNEQFF	TGTGCCAGCAACTCGTGGGGGACTAGTCCGTACAATGAGCAGTTCTTC	-	TRBV7-8	TRBD2	TRBJ2-1
CASSLDFSTDTQYF	TGTGCTAGCAGCTTAGACTTTAGCACAGATACGCAGTATTTT	-	TRBV7-7	-	TRBJ2-3
CASSYRASPLHF	TGTGCCAGCAGCTACAGGGCGTCACCCCTCCACTTT	-	TRBV7-2	-	TRBJ1-6
CASSETPLTGDYGYTF	TGTGCCAGCAGTGAGACCCCACTGACAGGAGACTATGGCTACACCTTC	-	TRBV9	-	TRBJ1-2
CASSRDSTNQPQHF	TGTGCCAGCAGCAGGGACAGTACAAATCAGCCCCAGCATTTT	-	TRBV5-6	TRBD1	TRBJ1-5
CATSDWPGQGTEKLFF	TGTGCCACCAGTGATTGGCCGGGACAGGGGACTGAAAAACTGTTTTTT	few	TRBV24-1	TRBD1	TRBJ1-4
CASSIAVAREQFF	TGTGCCAGTAGTATCGCGGTGGCGCGGGAGCAGTTCTTC	-	TRBV19	-	TRBJ2-1
CASSFQGANTEAFF	TGTGCCAGCAGCTTTCAGGGGGCCAACACTGAAGCTTTCTTT	-	TRBV5-4	TRBD1	TRBJ1-1
CASRTRLAGDEQYF	TGTGCCAGCAGGACCCGGTTAGCGGGAGACGAGCAGTACTTC	-	TRBV2	TRBD2	TRBJ2-7
CASSNRQGGNGYTF	TGTGCCAGCAGTAACCGACAGGGGGGGAACGGCTACACCTTC	-	TRBV27	TRBD1	TRBJ1-2
CAWSQGATPYQPQHF	TGTGCCTGGAGCCAGGGGGCAACCCCTTATCAGCCCCAGCATTTT	once	TRBV30	TRBD1	TRBJ1-5
CASGSGGRRSAPETQYF	TGTGCCAGCGGTTCCGGTGGGAGGAGAAGCGCGCCGGAGACCCAGTACTTC	once	TRBV27	-	TRBJ2-5
CASSPQGTLSYEQYF	TGTGCCAGCAGCCCCCAAGGGACACTTTCCTACGAGCAGTACTTC	-	TRBV28	-	TRBJ2-7
CASSSPGQANYGYTF	TGTGCCAGCAGTTCCCCGGGACAAGCTAACTATGGCTACACCTTC	-	TRBV7-9	-	TRBJ1-2
CASTDSRGSYGYTF	TGTGCCAGTACCGATTCGCGAGGGAGTTATGGCTACACCTTC	-	TRBV19	-	TRBJ1-2
CASSLLTGPQHF	TGTGCCAGCAGTTTGTTAACCGGGCCCCAGCATTTT	-	TRBV12-3/TRBV12-4	-	TRBJ1-5
CASSVIPGLGAYNEQFF	TGTGCCAGCAGTGTGATCCCGGGTCTCGGGGCCTACAATGAGCAGTTCTTC	-	TRBV6-4	-	TRBJ2-1
CASSPLRDRFSYSGNTIYF	TGTGCCAGCAGTCCCCTACGGGACAGGTTCTCGTACTCTGGAAACACCATATATTTT	once	TRBV27	TRBD1	TRBJ1-3
CASSGLAGAETQYF	TGTGCCAGCAGTGGACTAGCGGGAGCAGAGACCCAGTACTTC	-	TRBV28	TRBD2	TRBJ2-5
CASSPRRGEGRTEAFF	TGTGCCAGCTCACCAAGGCGGGGAGAGGGCAGAACTGAAGCTTTCTTT	few	TRBV18	-	TRBJ1-1
CASSLGTVKREETQYF	TGTGCCAGCAGCCTGGGGACAGTGAAGCGGGAAGAGACCCAGTACTTC	many	TRBV11-2	-	TRBJ2-5
CASSLGPRVRESPLHF	TGTGCCAGCAGCTTAGGTCCCAGGGTGAGAGAGTCACCCCTCCACTTT	-	TRBV7-2	-	TRBJ1-6
CASSRLPLAASYNEQFF	TGTGCCAGCAGCCGACTACCCCTAGCGGCCTCCTACAATGAGCAGTTCTTC	-	TRBV3-1/TRBV3-2	TRBD2	TRBJ2-1
CAWNPQGGNQPQHF	TGTGCCTGGAACCCACAAGGGGGCAATCAGCCCCAGCATTTT	-	TRBV30	-	TRBJ1-5